This passage covers 12 T cell receptor beta chains from one sample sequenced in a study of a mutant IDH1 vaccine in newly diagnosed glioma. No antigens are known for them. The time point: week 11, during vaccination. The study gave 300 ug of mutant IDH1 20-mer peptide per vaccine dose, with topical imiquimod. Some clones are missing from TCRdb's copy, which holds only in-frame ones; the method was immunoSEQ multiplex PCR. Here the sample spans 38,000 or so clones, 75% to 90% being singletons. The specimen was peripheral blood mononuclear cells (PBMCs), collected from a glioma patient whose treatment included an IDH1 peptide vaccine. The receptors here all came from a woman in her 30s with glioma. Some clones in this sample may be carry-over from other donors' samples.

The CDR3 loop reads CASRKDSTTNEKLFF. DNA of the CDR3: TGTGCCAGCAGGAAGGACAGTACAACTAATGAAAAACTGTTTTTT. The V call is TRBV7-9, the J call TRBJ1-4; weak D call: TRBD1 (6 bases). This CDR3 comprises 15 residues. The V end lost 6 bases, the J end lost 0 bases, and 11 bases lay between the germline ends. The germline V gene has CDR1 SEHNR and CDR2 FQNEAQ (reference sequence).

The V gene is TRBV29-1, the J gene TRBJ1-4; D is possibly TRBD1 (5 bases). This CDR3 comprises 13 residues. Trimming shortened V by 3 bases and J by 6 bases, and 11 bases separated the two germline ends. The germline V gene has CDR1 SQVTM and CDR2 ANQGSEA. The CDR3 bases are TGCAGCGTTGAGGGCAGGGAGGATGAAAAACTGTTTTTT. Its protein is CSVEGREDEKLFF.

The chain uses TRBV7-8 and TRBJ2-7; D is perhaps TRBD1 (6 bases). The CDR3 is 16 amino acids. CDR1 is SGHVS and CDR2 is FQNEAQ in the germline V gene. Trimming took 2 bases from V and 0 from J, leaving 14 bases between them. The CDR3 sequence: CASSLSFRGPSYEQYF. CDR3 in DNA: TGTGCCAGCAGCTTAAGCTTCAGGGGCCCCTCCTACGAGCAGTACTTC.

In its sample, this clone was seen a few times. The rearrangement joins TRBV30 to TRBJ1-5, with 7 bases aligning to TRBD1. CDR1 is GTSNPN, CDR2 SVGIG, per germline (reference sequence). The CDR3 has 13 amino acids. The ends lost 1 base at V and 7 bases at J; junction bases unmatched: 4. The CDR3 DNA sequence: TGTGCCTGGAGTGGACAGGGTGACCAGCCCCAGCATTTT. This encodes CAWSGQGDQPQHF. The entire variable domain, with the rest obtained from reference TRBV30 and TRBJ1-5, is as follows: SQTIHQWPATLVQPVGSPLSLECTVEGTSNPNLYWYRQAAGRGLQLLFYSVGIGQISSEVPQNLSASRPQDRQFILSSKKLLLSDSGFYLCAWSGQGDQPQHFGDGTRLSIL.

The genes are TRBV5-6 and TRBJ2-2, with D perhaps matching TRBD1 or TRBD2 (5 bases each). Germline V gene sequence: CDR1 SGHDT, CDR2 YYEEEE. The CDR3 runs to 16 residues. Trimming took off 3 bases at V and 1 base at J, with 13 bases between the two ends. CDR3 amino acids: CASSYPGGGNTGELFF. The CDR3 DNA reads TGTGCCAGCAGCTACCCGGGTGGGGGGAACACCGGGGAGCTGTTTTTT.

V gene TRBV5-1 combines with J gene TRBJ2-7, with 12 positions matching TRBD1. V was pared by 2 bases and J by 3 bases, with 9 bases of the junction left unmatched. The V gene's germline CDR1 is SGHRS and CDR2 YFSETQ. The CDR3 extends over 17 amino acids. The chain's CDR3 is CASSLTFRDRGLYEQYF. The DNA for the CDR3 is TGCGCCAGCAGCTTAACCTTCCGGGACAGGGGGCTCTACGAGCAGTACTTC.

The rearrangement joins TRBV27 to TRBJ1-1; D not resolved. Germline V CDR1 and CDR2: MNHEY, SMNVEV (reference sequence). Trimming shortened V by 0 bases and J by 5 bases, and 16 bases separated the two germline ends. This CDR3 has 16 residues. Here the CDR3 reads CASSLSIDHLRTEAFF. CDR3 DNA: TGTGCCAGCAGTTTATCGATTGACCATCTTCGGACTGAAGCTTTCTTT.

The V and J genes are TRBV6-5 and TRBJ2-2; 7 bases are shared with TRBD1. The CDR3 has 15 amino acids. The V segment lost 7 bases and the J segment 3 bases; nucleotides outside the gene matches: 8. Germline V gene data show CDR1 as MNHEY and CDR2 as SVGAGI. The CDR3, as DNA: TGTGCCAGCAAATGGACAGGATCCGACACCGGGGAGCTGTTTTTT. Translating gives CASKWTGSDTGELFF.

This clone was seen a handful of times. The chain couples TRBV7-9 to TRBJ2-7; D might be TRBD2 (6 bases). V shed 5 bases and J shed 0 bases, with 17 bases lying between them. This CDR3 is built from 16 residues. Germline loops: CDR1 SEHNR, CDR2 FQNEAQ (reference sequence). The DNA for the CDR3 is TGTGCCAGCAGCCCAAATCTAGCGCAGAGCTCCTACGAGCAGTACTTC. This sequence encodes CASSPNLAQSSYEQYF. Based on the CDR3 plus reference TRBV7-9 and TRBJ2-7, the full variable domain is DTGVSQNPRHKITKRGQNVTFRCDPISEHNRLYWYRQTLGQGPEFLTYFQNEAQLEKSRLLSDRFSAERPKGSFSTLEIQRTEQGDSAMYLCASSPNLAQSSYEQYFGPGTRLTVT.

About this clone itself: One end of the junction fails to match germline, which may point to a read error. The chain carries TRBV7-7 and TRBJ1-1; D is uncertain. The CDR3 totals 13 residues. Germline V CDR1 and CDR2: SSHAT, FNYEAQ (reference sequence). The CDR3 reads CASSFSENTEAFF. CDR3 nucleotides: TGTGCTAGCAGCTTTAGCGAGAACACTGAAGCTTTCTTT.

The V and J genes are TRBV10-3 and TRBJ2-7; no firm D call. From germline, CDR1 is ENHRY and CDR2 SYGVKD. V lost 2 bases and J 3 bases, leaving 11 bases between the germline ends. The CDR3 covers 14 residues. The CDR3 loop reads CAISEGPSNYEQYF. DNA of the CDR3: TGTGCCATCAGTGAGGGACCATCTAACTACGAGCAGTACTTC.

The V and J genes are TRBV6-5 and TRBJ2-7; D gene uncertain. Germline CDR1 reads MNHEY; CDR2 reads SVGAGI. The CDR3 totals 11 residues. V was trimmed by 2 bases and J by 4 bases, leaving 3 bases between them. Here the CDR3 DNA reads TGTGCCAGCAGTTACGAGTACGAGCAGTACTTC. Translated, it gives CASSYEYEQYF.